This T cell receptor (beta chain) was sequenced for a study of OX40 agonist ivuxolimab in advanced cancers. Study context: An anti-OX40 (CD134) antibody with agonistic activity, ivuxolimab, was administered to patients.

Worth noting for this clone: Its antigen is unknown.

The ends were cut back, 5 bases at V and 0 bases at J, with 10 bases in the middle. Looked up from germline, CDR1 is MNHEY and CDR2 is SVGAGI. This CDR3 is built from 14 residues. Patients who had autoimmune disease history or got systemic immunosuppression were left out. Assay used: immunoSEQ multiplex PCR; TCRdb lists only in-frame clones, some missing. The sample lists fewer than 90,000 clones; around nine tenths were seen once. Findings and limits, study-wide: Expanded clones tended on average to be more numerous among CD8+ T cells than CD4+.

The V call is TRBV6-5, the J call TRBJ1-2; perhaps TRBD1 as D (6 bases). The sequences come from CD4+ or CD8+ T cells sorted from blood, collected in a trial of the OX40 agonist ivuxolimab. The sequence was obtained from an adult with an advanced solid tumor such as melanoma, head and neck, liver or kidney cancer. The DNA of the CDR3 is TGTGCCAGCAGTCTTGGACAGACTAACTATGGCTACACCTTC. Protein: CASSLGQTNYGYTF.